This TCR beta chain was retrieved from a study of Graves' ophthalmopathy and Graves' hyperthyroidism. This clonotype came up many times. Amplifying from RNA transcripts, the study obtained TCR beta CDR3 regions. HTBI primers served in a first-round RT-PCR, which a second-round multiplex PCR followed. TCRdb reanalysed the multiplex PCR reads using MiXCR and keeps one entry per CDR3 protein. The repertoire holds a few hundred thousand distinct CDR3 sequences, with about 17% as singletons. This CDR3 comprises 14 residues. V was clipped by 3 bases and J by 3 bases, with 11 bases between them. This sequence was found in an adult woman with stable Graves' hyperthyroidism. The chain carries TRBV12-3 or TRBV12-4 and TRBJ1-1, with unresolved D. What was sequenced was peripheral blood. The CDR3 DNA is TGTGCCAGCAGTTTTCAGAGGGAACACACTGAAGCTTTCTTT. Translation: CASSFQREHTEAFF.